This T cell receptor (beta chain) was obtained from a study of T cells in Graves' hyperthyroidism and ophthalmopathy. RNA transcripts provided the source from which TCR beta CDR3 regions were amplified. Initially, a first-round RT-PCR of the TCR CDR3 employed the HTBI primer set. TCRdb reprocessed the multiplex PCR reads with MiXCR, giving one entry per CDR3 protein. The sample lists 200,000 to 250,000 distinct CDR3 sequences, about 16% occurring once. Comments on this clonotype: A read error may explain this, as a much larger clone is one base away.

Germline V gives CDR1 DFQATT, CDR2 SNEGSKA (reference sequence). V was clipped by 6 bases and J by 1 base, with 15 bases between them. The CDR3 consists of 14 residues. This receptor was taken from a woman between 18 and 29 years old with Graves' ophthalmopathy. The chain combines TRBV20-1 with TRBJ1-1; maybe TRBD1 (5 bases). Sequencing input: blood. CDR3 residues: CSAVRDSKNTEAFF. The CDR3 nucleotides read TGCAGTGCCGTAAGGGACTCCAAGAACACTGAAGCTTTCTTT.